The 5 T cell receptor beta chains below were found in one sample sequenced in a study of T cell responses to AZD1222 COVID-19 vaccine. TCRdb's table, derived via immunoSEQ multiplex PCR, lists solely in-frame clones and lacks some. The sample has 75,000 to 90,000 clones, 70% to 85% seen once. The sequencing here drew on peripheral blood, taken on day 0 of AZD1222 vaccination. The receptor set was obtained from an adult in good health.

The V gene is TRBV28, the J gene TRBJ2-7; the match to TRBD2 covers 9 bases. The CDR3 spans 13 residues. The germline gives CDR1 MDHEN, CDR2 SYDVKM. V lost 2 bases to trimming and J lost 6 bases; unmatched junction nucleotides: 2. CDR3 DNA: TGTGCCAGCAGTTTAGGTAGCGGGGGCGAGCAGTACTTC. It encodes CASSLGSGGEQYF.

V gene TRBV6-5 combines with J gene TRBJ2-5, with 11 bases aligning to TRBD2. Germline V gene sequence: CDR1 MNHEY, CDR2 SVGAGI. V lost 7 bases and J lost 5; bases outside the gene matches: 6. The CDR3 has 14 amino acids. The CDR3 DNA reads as TGTGCCAGCACCTACTTAGCGGGAGGGGAGACCCAGTACTTC. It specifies CASTYLAGGETQYF.

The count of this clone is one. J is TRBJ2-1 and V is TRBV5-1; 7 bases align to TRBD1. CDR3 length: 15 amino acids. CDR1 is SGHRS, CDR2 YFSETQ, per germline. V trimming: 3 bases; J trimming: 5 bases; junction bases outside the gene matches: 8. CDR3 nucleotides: TGCGCCAGCAGCTCGGGACAGAGCATCAACAATGAGCAGTTCTTC. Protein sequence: CASSSGQSINNEQFF.

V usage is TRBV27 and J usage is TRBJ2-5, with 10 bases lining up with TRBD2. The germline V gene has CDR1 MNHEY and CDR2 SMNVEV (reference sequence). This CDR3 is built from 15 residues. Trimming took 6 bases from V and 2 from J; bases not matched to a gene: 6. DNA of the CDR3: TGTGCCAGCAGCCCGGGACTAGCGAATCAAGAGACCCAGTACTTC. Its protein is CASSPGLANQETQYF.

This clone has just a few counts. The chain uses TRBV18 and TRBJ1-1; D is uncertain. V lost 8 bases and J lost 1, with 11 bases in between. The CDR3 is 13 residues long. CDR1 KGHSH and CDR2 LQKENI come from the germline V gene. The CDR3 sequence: CASLLAANTEAFF. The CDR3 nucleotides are TGTGCCAGCCTCCTTGCGGCGAACACTGAAGCTTTCTTT.